The T cell receptor beta chain described here comes from a study of T cell repertoires in cytomegalovirus infection. Study-wide background: CMV epitopes in the study were HLA-C-restricted (recently identified) and HLA-B-restricted (well studied). Based on public TCR beta signatures, there were indications of CMV infection and of a matching HLA type. Points from the study as a whole: HLA-C-restricted CMV-specific TCR beta clonotypes prevailed in the ex vivo response.

Germline V gene sequence: CDR1 MDHEN, CDR2 SYDVKM. The ends were cut back, 6 bases at V and 0 bases at J, with 21 bases in the middle. The CDR3 has 18 amino acids. TCRdb re-called the reads with MiXCR, one entry per CDR3 protein. The sample lists 300,000 to 400,000 distinct CDR3 sequences; under 35% were seen once. The sample holds a few counts of this clonotype. Its antigen is as yet unknown. The sequencing here drew on cultured PBMCs, taken from culture after CMV antigen stimulation. The receptor's source is a human donor in good health (CMV status not recorded). Some clones in this sample may be carry-over from other donors' samples. V is TRBV28 and J is TRBJ1-3, with D unresolved. CDR3 protein: CASSLLVYSRSSGNTIYF. The DNA for the CDR3 is TGTGCCAGCAGCCTTTTGGTGTACTCACGAAGCTCTGGAAACACCATATATTTT.